This T cell receptor (beta chain) was captured in a study of identical twins. Through template switching, a universal primer site was introduced, and the cDNA contained unique molecular identifiers. From the 5' RACE reads, TCRdb called clonotypes with MiXCR, one entry per CDR3 protein. The sample gives about 340,000 distinct CDR3 sequences, around 12% of which show up once; 7.2% is in the top ten. After removal of 7 bases from V and 5 bases from J, the junction contained 17 bases not matched to a gene. There are 17 residues in the CDR3. Of note for this clonotype: Antigen unknown.

Study-level points and caveats: Invariant cells of the MAIT and iNKT types might have partly distorted the zero-insertion analyses.

These data were also filed under a second study, of yellow fever vaccine responses in identical twins. That work states: Twins reportedly mounted vaccine T cell responses that seemed partly convergent, partly personalized.

The sequencing input was CD8+ T cells sorted from blood. This sequence joins TRBV12-3 or TRBV12-4 and TRBJ2-5, with 9 bases that match TRBD1. This clonotype was obtained from a woman between 18 and 29 years old in good health. The CDR3, as DNA: TGTGCCAGCAACTTCGGGGACAGGGACGCTGCGTGGGAGACCCAGTACTTC. This translates into CASNFGDRDAAWETQYF.